This paragraph reports one T cell receptor beta chain. The sample is drawn from a study of technical replicates of blood from several donors. The data were produced by immunoSEQ multiplex PCR, yet TCRdb's version contains in-frame clones alone and is incomplete. The table includes 30,000 to 40,000 clones, just over 90% detected once. Per germline, CDR1 SEHNR and CDR2 FQNEAQ (reference sequence). This CDR3 spans 15 amino acids. V was clipped by 3 bases and J by 7 bases, with 15 bases between them. The rearrangement joins TRBV7-9 to TRBJ2-2; the D gene is possibly TRBD1 (6 bases). This sequence originates from a human donor in good health. Some clones in this sample may be carry-over from other donors' samples. Sequenced: PBMCs. The CDR3 coding sequence is TGTGCCAGCAGCTTCTTGGAAGGGGGAGTCGGGGAGCTGTTTTTT. Translation gives CASSFLEGGVGELFF. The complete variable domain, with remaining parts taken from reference TRBV7-9 and TRBJ2-2, reads DTGVSQNPRHKITKRGQNVTFRCDPISEHNRLYWYRQTLGQGPEFLTYFQNEAQLEKSRLLSDRFSAERPKGSFSTLEIQRTEQGDSAMYLCASSFLEGGVGELFFGEGSRLTVL.